A selection of T cell receptor beta chains follows, all from one sample in a study of PD-1 blockade in classical Hodgkin lymphoma. Sequencing was performed with immunoSEQ multiplex PCR; in TCRdb, only in-frame clones are kept and a portion is missing. The profile shows 20,000 to 25,000 clones, about three quarters of them singletons. The sample consisted of peripheral blood mononuclear cells (PBMCs), taken before the fourth cycle of nivolumab. These receptors all stem from a human donor with classical Hodgkin lymphoma. The CDR3 runs from the conserved cysteine through the conserved F or W. D genes are given only for firm matches. Some rows have no size entry. The others give once, few or many, or a class for an expanded clone.

>once|TRBV19|.|TRBJ1-5
TGTGCCAGTAGTACCACCCCCATGAGGACAGCCTCGAACAAACCCCAGCATTTT
CASSTTPMRTASNKPQHF
>once|TRBV18|TRBD1|TRBJ1-4
TGTGCCAGCTCTCAGGGGGGACCCCGGACTAATGAAAAACTGTTTTTT
CASSQGGPRTNEKLFF
>.|TRBV18|.|TRBJ2-7
TGTGCCAGCTCACTGGTTCTGGACGGAGGCTACGAGCAGTACTTC
CASSLVLDGGYEQYF
>.|TRBV27|.|TRBJ1-1
TGTGCCAGCAGTCCAATTCCGGGACAAGTGGTTAAAACTGAAGCTTTCTTT
CASSPIPGQVVKTEAFF
>.|TRBV6-1|.|TRBJ2-3
TGTGCCAGCAGTGAAATGAGGAGGAACACAGATACGCAGTATTTT
CASSEMRRNTDTQYF
>.|TRBV5-1|.|TRBJ2-7
TGCGCCAGCAGCTTGGCCGGCAGTGTATGGTACGAGCAGTACTTC
CASSLAGSVWYEQYF
>.|TRBV10-1|.|TRBJ1-1
TGCGCCAGCAGAAACAGTGTGAACACTGAAGCTTTCTTT
CASRNSVNTEAFF
>.|TRBV5-1|.|TRBJ1-5
TGCGCCAGCAGCTTGGGAGGGTTGGGGAATCAGCCCCAGCATTTT
CASSLGGLGNQPQHF
>.|TRBV2|.|TRBJ2-7
TGTGCCAAGCAGGGGACCTCCTACGAGCAGTACTTC
CAKQGTSYEQYF
>few|TRBV19|TRBD1|TRBJ2-2
TGTGCCAGCCAGGGACAGGGCGGAACCGGGGAGCTGTTTTTT
CASQGQGGTGELFF
>.|TRBV5-6|.|TRBJ2-7
TGTGCCAGCAGCTTGTTAACAGGTCATTACGAGCAGTACTTC
CASSLLTGHYEQYF
>.|TRBV5-1|.|TRBJ1-1
TGCGCCAGCAGCTTGACGGCACAGGGTAATTCCGAAGCTTTCTTT
CASSLTAQGNSEAFF
>once|TRBV19|TRBD1|TRBJ1-4
TGTGCCAGTATGGACAGGCAACTTACAACTAATGAAAAACTGTTTTTT
CASMDRQLTTNEKLFF
>.|TRBV14|.|TRBJ2-7
TGTGCCAGCAGCCCTTGGGGGGGCGCAGGCTACGAGCAGTACTTC
CASSPWGGAGYEQYF
>.|TRBV5-4|TRBD1|TRBJ2-7
TGTGCCAGCAGCCGGACAGGGGGAAAAGTCTCCTACGAGCAGTACTTC
CASSRTGGKVSYEQYF
>.|TRBV19|TRBD1|TRBJ1-5
TGTGCCAGTAGCGGACAGGGGGGACAGCCCCAGCATTTT
CASSGQGGQPQHF
>.|TRBV18|TRBD2|TRBJ2-3
TGTGCCAGCTCACCGGGACTAGGGGATACGCAGTATTTT
CASSPGLGDTQYF
>.|TRBV25-1|TRBD2|TRBJ2-1
TGTGCCAGCAGTGTTGGCGGGAGCATCTATGAGCAGTTCTTC
CASSVGGSIYEQFF
>.|TRBV29-1|TRBD1|TRBJ1-1
TGCAGCGTAACAACCGGGACAGAAAGCCCTTTCTTT
CSVTTGTESPFF
>.|TRBV4-1|TRBD1|TRBJ1-6
TGCGCCAGCAGCCAAGACGGACAGGGTGGTTCACCCCTCCACTTT
CASSQDGQGGSPLHF
>.|TRBV19|.|TRBJ2-7
TGTGCCAGTAGTATCCGAATGGAGAGCTCCTACGAGCAGTACTTC
CASSIRMESSYEQYF
>.|TRBV7-2|.|TRBJ1-1
TGTGCCAGCAGCTTAACCCCGAACACTGAAGCTTTCTTT
CASSLTPNTEAFF
>medium-sized|TRBV6-5|.|TRBJ2-1
TGTGCCAGCAGTTACGGGCTAGGTCCCTACAATGAGCAGTTCTTC
CASSYGLGPYNEQFF
>.|TRBV10-2|.|TRBJ2-2
TGCGCCAGCAGTTTACAGCAACCCGGGGAGCTGTTTTTT
CASSLQQPGELFF